The next 10 T cell receptor beta chains were all read from a single sample in a study of PD-L1 blockade in urothelial cancer. The data were produced by immunoSEQ multiplex PCR, yet TCRdb's version contains in-frame clones alone and is incomplete. The sample consists of about 50,000 clones, about 86% of them appearing once. Time point reported: peripheral blood 6 weeks after treatment start. Sequencing was performed on PBMCs, taken around atezolizumab (anti-PD-L1) treatment. The source of these receptors is a man in his sixties with urothelial cancer.

The V call is TRBV29-1, the J call TRBJ2-3; perhaps TRBD1 as D (6 bases). V lost 8 bases to trimming and J lost 2 bases, with 11 bases between them. The CDR3 contains 12 residues. In germline, CDR1 is SQVTM, CDR2 ANQGSEA. The CDR3 DNA sequence: TGCAGCTCTGGACAGAACACAGATACGCAGTATTTT. Residues: CSSGQNTDTQYF.

The rearrangement uses TRBV19 and TRBJ1-2; 7 bases line up with TRBD1. V shed 7 bases and J 2 bases; nucleotides not matched to a gene: 4. The CDR3 runs 13 residues. The germline CDR1 and CDR2 sequences are LNHDA and SQIVND (reference sequence). The CDR3 coding sequence is TGTGCCAGTACCCTGGGACAGAACTATGGCTACACCTTC. Translated: CASTLGQNYGYTF.

The rearrangement links TRBV4-3 to TRBJ2-7; 8 bases agree with TRBD1. Trimming at V came to 2 bases and at J to 5 bases, leaving 8 bases not matched to a gene. The germline gives CDR1 LGHNA, CDR2 YSLEER. The CDR3 runs 15 residues. The CDR3 nucleotides are TGCGCCAGCAGCCAAAATCAGGGGGCATCGGACGAGCAGTACTTC. It specifies CASSQNQGASDEQYF.

The chain joins TRBV6-5 to TRBJ1-1; TRBD1 is a possible D gene (6 bases). This CDR3 is 15 amino acids long. Germline CDR1 is MNHEY and CDR2 is SVGAGI. V gave up 2 bases and J gave up 4 bases, with 14 bases separating them. Written as DNA, the CDR3 is TGTGCCAGCAGTTACGACGACAGGTGGGGCACTGAAGCTTTCTTT. It is translated as CASSYDDRWGTEAFF.

The genes are TRBV30 and TRBJ2-1; no reliable D call. The V gene's germline CDR1 is GTSNPN and CDR2 SVGIG (reference sequence). V lost 4 bases and J lost 5, with 9 bases in between. The CDR3 is 12 amino acids. Written as DNA, the CDR3 is TGTGCCTGGAAAGTCCGGGACAATGAGCAGTTCTTC. Translation: CAWKVRDNEQFF. The full variable domain, rest sourced from reference TRBV30 and TRBJ2-1, is SQTIHQWPATLVQPVGSPLSLECTVEGTSNPNLYWYRQAAGRGLQLLFYSVGIGQISSEVPQNLSASRPQDRQFILSSKKLLLSDSGFYLCAWKVRDNEQFFGPGTRLTVL.

This clone was found a few times. V and J are TRBV28 and TRBJ1-2; 7 bases map to TRBD1. The germline V gene encodes CDR1 MDHEN and CDR2 SYDVKM. Trimming removed 3 bases from V and 3 bases from J; junction bases left unmatched: 7. CDR3 length: 15 amino acids. CDR3 sequence reads: CASSFLEGADYGYTF. CDR3 sequence (DNA): TGTGCCAGCAGTTTTTTGGAGGGGGCAGACTATGGCTACACCTTC.

In this sample, this clone turned up a few times. The J gene is TRBJ1-1, the V gene TRBV29-1; tentatively, D is TRBD1 (6 bases). The V and J ends lost 4 bases and 4 bases respectively, with 13 bases between them. This CDR3 is built from 13 residues. The germline gives CDR1 SQVTM, CDR2 ANQGSEA. CDR3 sequence (DNA): TGCAGCGTTGCACAGGGTGTTCTCACTGAAGCTTTCTTT. Encoded protein: CSVAQGVLTEAFF.

The gene calls are TRBV6-5 and TRBJ1-2; TRBD1 agrees at 9 bases. The germline CDR1 and CDR2 sequences are MNHEY and SVGAGI. This CDR3 is built from 14 residues. V dropped 6 bases and J dropped 5; count of bases not matched to a gene: 7. The CDR3 is CASSPGQGLYGYTF. CDR3 coding DNA: TGTGCCAGCAGCCCAGGACAGGGGCTTTATGGCTACACCTTC.

This clone has a single count. The chain combines TRBV5-1 with TRBJ1-2, with D tentatively TRBD1 (5 bases). From germline, CDR1 is SGHRS and CDR2 YFSETQ. V was cut by 0 bases and J by 3 bases, with 9 bases left in between. The CDR3 is 14 amino acids. CDR3 nucleotide sequence: TGCGCCAGCAGCTTGGGGGGCTCCGACTATGGCTACACCTTC. This encodes CASSLGGSDYGYTF.

This clone was observed a single time. The chain couples TRBV11-2 to TRBJ2-6; the match to TRBD1 covers 9 bases. The CDR3 covers 17 residues. Germline V lookup: CDR1 SGHAT, CDR2 FQNNGV. The junction had 5 bases not matched to a gene; V was cut back by 3 bases and J by 2 bases. The CDR3 loop is CASSFRTGGAGANVLTF. The CDR3 DNA follows: TGTGCCAGCAGCTTTCGTACAGGGGGCGCTGGGGCCAACGTCCTGACTTTC.